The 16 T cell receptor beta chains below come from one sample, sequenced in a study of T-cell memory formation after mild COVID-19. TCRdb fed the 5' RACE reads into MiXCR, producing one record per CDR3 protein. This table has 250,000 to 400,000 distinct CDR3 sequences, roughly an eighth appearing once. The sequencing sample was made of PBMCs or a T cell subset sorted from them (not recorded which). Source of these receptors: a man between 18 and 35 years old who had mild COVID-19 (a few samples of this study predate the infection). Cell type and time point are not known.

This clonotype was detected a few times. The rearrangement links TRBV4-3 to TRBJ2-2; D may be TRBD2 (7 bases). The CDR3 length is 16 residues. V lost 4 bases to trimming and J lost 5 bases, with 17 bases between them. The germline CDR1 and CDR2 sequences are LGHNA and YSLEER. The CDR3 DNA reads TGCGCCAGCAGCCGTTCCTGGGGGGGGCCGACCGGGGAGCTGTTTTTT. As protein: CASSRSWGGPTGELFF.

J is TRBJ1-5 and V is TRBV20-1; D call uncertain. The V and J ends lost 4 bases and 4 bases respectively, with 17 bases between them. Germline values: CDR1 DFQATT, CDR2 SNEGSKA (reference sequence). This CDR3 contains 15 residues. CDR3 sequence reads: CSATPRSIVNQPQHF. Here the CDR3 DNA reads TGCAGTGCTACCCCTCGATCGATTGTTAATCAGCCCCAGCATTTT.

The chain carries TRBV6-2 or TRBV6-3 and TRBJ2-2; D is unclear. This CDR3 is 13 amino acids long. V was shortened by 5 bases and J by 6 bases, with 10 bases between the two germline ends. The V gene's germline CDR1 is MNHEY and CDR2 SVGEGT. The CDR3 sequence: CASSGDLPGELFF. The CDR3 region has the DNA TGTGCCAGCAGTGGTGACTTGCCCGGGGAGCTGTTTTTT.

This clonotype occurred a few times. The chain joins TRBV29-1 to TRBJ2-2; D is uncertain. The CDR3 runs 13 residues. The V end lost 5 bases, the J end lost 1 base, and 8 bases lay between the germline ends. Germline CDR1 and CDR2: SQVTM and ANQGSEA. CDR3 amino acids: CSVRSQNTGELFF. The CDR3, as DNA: TGCAGCGTTCGATCCCAGAACACCGGGGAGCTGTTTTTT.

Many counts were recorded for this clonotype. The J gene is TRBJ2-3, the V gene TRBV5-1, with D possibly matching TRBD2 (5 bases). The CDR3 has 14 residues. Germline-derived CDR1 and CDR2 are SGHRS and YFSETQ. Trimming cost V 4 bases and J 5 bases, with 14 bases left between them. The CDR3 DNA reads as TGCGCCAGCAGCCCGGACGACGGGGAAGATACGCAGTATTTT. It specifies CASSPDDGEDTQYF.

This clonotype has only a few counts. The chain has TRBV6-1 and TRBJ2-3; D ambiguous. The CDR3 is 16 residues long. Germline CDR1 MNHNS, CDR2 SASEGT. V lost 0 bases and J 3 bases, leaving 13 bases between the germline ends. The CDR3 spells CASSEAQVGMTDTQYF. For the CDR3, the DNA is TGTGCCAGCAGTGAAGCGCAAGTAGGGATGACAGATACGCAGTATTTT.

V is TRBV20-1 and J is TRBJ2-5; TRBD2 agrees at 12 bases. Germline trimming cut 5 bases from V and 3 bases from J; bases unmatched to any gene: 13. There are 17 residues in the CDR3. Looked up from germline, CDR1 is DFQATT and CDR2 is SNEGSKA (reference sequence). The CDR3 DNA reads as TGCAGTGCTCGGTCTCTAGCGGGGGGGCTTCATAAAGAGACCCAGTACTTC. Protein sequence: CSARSLAGGLHKETQYF.

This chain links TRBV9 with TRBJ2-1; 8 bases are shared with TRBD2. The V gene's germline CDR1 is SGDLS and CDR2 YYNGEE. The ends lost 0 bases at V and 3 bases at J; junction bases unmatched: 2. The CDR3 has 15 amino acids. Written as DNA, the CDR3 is TGTGCCAGCAGCGTAGTAGCGGGGAACTACAATGAGCAGTTCTTC. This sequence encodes CASSVVAGNYNEQFF.

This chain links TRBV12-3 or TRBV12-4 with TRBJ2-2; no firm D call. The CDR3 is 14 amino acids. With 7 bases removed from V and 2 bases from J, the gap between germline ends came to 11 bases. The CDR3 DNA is TGTGCCAGCACCAGGCGGTCCAACACCGGGGAGCTGTTTTTT. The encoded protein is CASTRRSNTGELFF.

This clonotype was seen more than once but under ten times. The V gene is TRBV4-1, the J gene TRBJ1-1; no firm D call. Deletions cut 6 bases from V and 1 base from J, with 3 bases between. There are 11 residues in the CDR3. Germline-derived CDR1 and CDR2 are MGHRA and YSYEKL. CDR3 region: CASSKNTEAFF. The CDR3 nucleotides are TGCGCCAGCAGTAAGAACACTGAAGCTTTCTTT.

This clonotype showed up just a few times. The CDR3 region is CASSDGQGAGTEAFF. The CDR3 nucleotides read TGTGCCAGCAGCGACGGACAGGGGGCGGGCACTGAAGCTTTCTTT. The chain has TRBV5-4 and TRBJ1-1; TRBD1 aligns across 11 bases. The CDR3 has 15 amino acids. V shed 4 bases and J 4 bases; nucleotides not matched to a gene: 6. Germline values: CDR1 SGHNT, CDR2 YYREEE (reference sequence).

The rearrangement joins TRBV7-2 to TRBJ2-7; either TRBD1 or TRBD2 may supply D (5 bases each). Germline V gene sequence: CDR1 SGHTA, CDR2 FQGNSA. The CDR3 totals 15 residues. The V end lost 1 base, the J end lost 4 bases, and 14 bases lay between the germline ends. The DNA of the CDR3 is TGTGCCAGCAGCTTAGGTCCGGGACCGGGATACGAGCAGTACGTC. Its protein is CASSLGPGPGYEQYV.

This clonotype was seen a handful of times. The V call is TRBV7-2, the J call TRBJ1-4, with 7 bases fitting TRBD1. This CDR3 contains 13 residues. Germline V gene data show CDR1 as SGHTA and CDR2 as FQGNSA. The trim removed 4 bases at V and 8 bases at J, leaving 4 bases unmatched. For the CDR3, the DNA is TGTGCCAGCAGCTCGACAGGGTACGAAAAACTGTTTTTT. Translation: CASSSTGYEKLFF.

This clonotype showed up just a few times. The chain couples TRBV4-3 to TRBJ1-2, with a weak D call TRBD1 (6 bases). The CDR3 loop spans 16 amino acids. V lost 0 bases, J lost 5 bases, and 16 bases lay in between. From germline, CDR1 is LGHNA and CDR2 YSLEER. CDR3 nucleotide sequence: TGCGCCAGCAGCCAAGAGCGGGGGGACATGGGATATGGCTACACCTTC. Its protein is CASSQERGDMGYGYTF.

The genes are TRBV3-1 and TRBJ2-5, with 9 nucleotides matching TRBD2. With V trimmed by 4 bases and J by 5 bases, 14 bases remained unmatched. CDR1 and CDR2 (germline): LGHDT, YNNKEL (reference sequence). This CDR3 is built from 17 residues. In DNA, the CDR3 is TGTGCCAGCAGCCCCCCGCTAGGTAGCGGGGGAGATGAGACCCAGTACTTC. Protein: CASSPPLGSGGDETQYF.

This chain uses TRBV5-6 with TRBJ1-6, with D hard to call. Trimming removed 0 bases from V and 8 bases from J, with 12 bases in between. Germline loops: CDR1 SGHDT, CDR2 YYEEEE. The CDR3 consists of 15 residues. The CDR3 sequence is CASSLGSHLDSPLHF. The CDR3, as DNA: TGTGCCAGCAGCTTGGGTTCCCACCTAGATTCACCCCTCCACTTT.